A single T cell receptor beta chain is shown here with its context. What it binds is unknown. TCR beta CDR3 region amplification was performed from RNA transcripts. The HTBI primer set was used in a first-round RT-PCR of the TCR CDR3. TCRdb reprocessed the multiplex PCR reads via MiXCR and lists one record per CDR3 protein. The sample lists under 650,000 distinct CDR3 sequences, roughly 16% occurring once. The record originates from a study of T cells in Graves' hyperthyroidism and ophthalmopathy. It was considered stable Graves' hyperthyroidism when ophthalmopathy did not progress within 18 months. Patients between 18 and 65 years old had hyperthyroidism, newly diagnosed and lasting under 2 months. Researchers barred patients who had uncontrolled infection, other autoimmune disease, pregnancy or lactation. Germline V lookup: CDR1 SQVTM, CDR2 ANQGSEA. This CDR3 is built from 13 residues. Trimming took 6 bases from V and 1 from J; bases not matched to a gene: 6.

General study findings and limits: A model of 13 V-J features distinguished ophthalmopathy from stable hyperthyroidism.

V usage is TRBV29-1 and J usage is TRBJ2-7, with TRBD1 identical over 7 bases. Sequenced: blood. The sequence was collected from a woman aged 25 to 39 with Graves' hyperthyroidism. CDR3 in DNA: TGCAGCGTGCTAGACAGGGATTCCTACGAGCAGTACTTC. The encoded protein is CSVLDRDSYEQYF.